One T cell receptor beta chain is described in this entry. Use of 60 Vbeta and 13 Jbeta primers characterized the PCR. Libraries were prepared by immunoSEQ multiplex PCR; TCRdb keeps only in-frame clonotypes and omits some of them. Of about 93,000 clones in the sample, just under 80% were seen once. The record originates from a study of cytomegalovirus exposure and HLA in healthy donors. The CDR3 is 16 residues long. Trimming cost V 2 bases and J 0 bases, with 14 bases left between them. Germline CDR1 reads KGHSH; CDR2 reads LQKENI. Sequencing was carried out using PBMCs. The V call is TRBV18, the J call TRBJ2-7; TRBD2 is a possible D gene (5 bases). This sequence originates from a woman aged 40 to 55 in good health and CMV-seronegative. CDR3 in DNA: TGTGCCAGCTCACCAAAGGGCGGGCCAGCCTCCTACGAGCAGTACTTC. The encoded protein is CASSPKGGPASYEQYF.